This is a list of T cell receptor beta chains from one sample in a study of Ad26.COV2.S vaccination and SARS-CoV-2 variants. The data were produced by immunoSEQ multiplex PCR, yet TCRdb's version contains in-frame clones alone and is incomplete. This table holds some 340,000 clones, roughly 80% found once. The source material was peripheral blood, sampled in a trial of Ad26.COV2.S vaccine versus placebo. The receptor source for this set is a person between 18 and 59 years old who received the Ad26.COV2.S COVID-19 vaccine or a placebo. CDR3s include the opening cysteine and the closing phenylalanine or tryptophan. D genes are given only for firm matches. Clone size appears in some rows only: once, few, many, or a class for an expanded clone.

v_gene: TRBV6-5; d_gene: -; j_gene: TRBJ2-2; abundance: -; CDR3aa: CASSLDSNTGELFF; CDR3nt: TGTGCCAGCAGCCTGGACAGTAACACCGGGGAGCTGTTTTTT
v_gene: TRBV2; d_gene: TRBD1; j_gene: TRBJ2-5; abundance: -; CDR3aa: CASSRDRQETQYF; CDR3nt: TGTGCCAGTTCTCGGGACAGACAAGAGACCCAGTACTTC
v_gene: TRBV6-4; d_gene: -; j_gene: TRBJ1-1; abundance: few; CDR3aa: CASSARQGGFGAEAFF; CDR3nt: TGTGCCAGCAGTGCTCGGCAGGGTGGATTTGGGGCTGAAGCTTTCTTT
v_gene: TRBV7-3; d_gene: TRBD1; j_gene: TRBJ1-1; abundance: -; CDR3aa: CASSAGQGAEAFF; CDR3nt: TGTGCCAGCAGCGCTGGACAGGGGGCGGAAGCTTTCTTT
v_gene: TRBV28; d_gene: TRBD1; j_gene: TRBJ2-7; abundance: few; CDR3aa: CASSLSAGQGYEQYF; CDR3nt: TGTGCCAGCAGTTTATCCGCGGGACAGGGGTACGAGCAGTACTTC
v_gene: TRBV7-6; d_gene: -; j_gene: TRBJ2-7; abundance: -; CDR3aa: CASSPSWTSYEQYF; CDR3nt: TGTGCCAGCAGCCCCTCATGGACCTCCTACGAGCAGTACTTC
v_gene: TRBV7-2; d_gene: -; j_gene: TRBJ2-7; abundance: -; CDR3aa: CASSSASATTYEQYF; CDR3nt: TGTGCCAGCAGCTCTGCGAGCGCCACCACCTACGAGCAGTACTTC
v_gene: TRBV7-8; d_gene: TRBD1; j_gene: TRBJ1-2; abundance: -; CDR3aa: CASRGGPSADRIYGYTF; CDR3nt: TGTGCCAGCAGGGGGGGGCCCTCCGCGGACAGGATTTATGGCTACACCTTC
v_gene: TRBV24-1; d_gene: -; j_gene: TRBJ2-3; abundance: -; CDR3aa: CATRGRGSDTQYF; CDR3nt: TGTGCCACCCGCGGAAGGGGCTCAGATACGCAGTATTTT
v_gene: TRBV5-8; d_gene: TRBD1; j_gene: TRBJ2-7; abundance: -; CDR3aa: CASSLYRGLSEQYF; CDR3nt: TGTGCCAGCAGCTTGTACAGGGGGCTGTCCGAGCAGTACTTC
v_gene: TRBV27; d_gene: -; j_gene: TRBJ2-7; abundance: -; CDR3aa: CASSFGDMEYF; CDR3nt: TGTGCCAGCAGTTTCGGGGACATGGAGTACTTC
v_gene: TRBV6-1; d_gene: -; j_gene: TRBJ2-5; abundance: few; CDR3aa: CASSEEGTPETQYF; CDR3nt: TGTGCCAGCAGTGAAGAGGGGACCCCGGAGACCCAGTACTTC
v_gene: TRBV28; d_gene: -; j_gene: TRBJ2-7; abundance: -; CDR3aa: CASSSWDRNYEQYF; CDR3nt: TGTGCCAGCAGTTCCTGGGACCGAAACTACGAGCAGTACTTC
v_gene: TRBV7-9; d_gene: -; j_gene: TRBJ1-5; abundance: many; CDR3aa: CASSLWTNQPQHF; CDR3nt: TGTGCCAGCAGCTTATGGACCAATCAGCCCCAGCATTTT
v_gene: TRBV11-3; d_gene: TRBD2; j_gene: TRBJ2-7; abundance: -; CDR3aa: CASSLSPSGRGQYF; CDR3nt: TGTGCCAGCAGCTTATCACCCTCGGGGAGGGGGCAGTACTTC
v_gene: TRBV5-1; d_gene: TRBD1; j_gene: TRBJ2-3; abundance: -; CDR3aa: CASSSGQGPDTQYF; CDR3nt: TGCGCCAGCAGCTCGGGACAGGGGCCAGATACGCAGTATTTT
v_gene: TRBV6-5; d_gene: -; j_gene: TRBJ2-2; abundance: -; CDR3aa: CASSSTGGELFF; CDR3nt: TGTGCCAGCAGTTCGACAGGCGGGGAGCTGTTTTTT
v_gene: TRBV7-3; d_gene: TRBD1; j_gene: TRBJ2-5; abundance: -; CDR3aa: CASSHTGGEQETQYF; CDR3nt: TGTGCCAGCAGCCATACAGGGGGCGAGCAAGAGACCCAGTACTTC
v_gene: TRBV7-2; d_gene: -; j_gene: TRBJ2-7; abundance: -; CDR3aa: CASSAGQPSYEQYF; CDR3nt: TGTGCCAGCAGCGCCGGACAGCCCTCCTACGAGCAGTACTTC
v_gene: TRBV6-1; d_gene: -; j_gene: TRBJ2-4; abundance: -; CDR3aa: CASSEWDRMSGNIQYF; CDR3nt: TGTGCCAGCAGTGAGTGGGATAGGATGTCGGGGAACATTCAGTACTTC
v_gene: TRBV5-4; d_gene: TRBD1; j_gene: TRBJ1-1; abundance: -; CDR3aa: CASSRDSTYEAFF; CDR3nt: TGTGCCAGCAGTCGGGACAGCACCTATGAAGCTTTCTTT
v_gene: TRBV6-4; d_gene: -; j_gene: TRBJ1-1; abundance: -; CDR3aa: CASSETGPTEAFF; CDR3nt: TGTGCCAGCTCGGAGACGGGGCCCACTGAAGCTTTCTTT